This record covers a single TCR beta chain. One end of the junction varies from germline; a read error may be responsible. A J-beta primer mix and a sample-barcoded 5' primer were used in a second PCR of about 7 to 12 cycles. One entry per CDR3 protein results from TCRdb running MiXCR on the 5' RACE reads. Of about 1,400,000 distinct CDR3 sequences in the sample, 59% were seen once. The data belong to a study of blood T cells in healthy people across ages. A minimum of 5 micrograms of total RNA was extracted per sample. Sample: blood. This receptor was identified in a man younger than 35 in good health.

The CDR3 region is CSVTQTGGYERYF. In DNA, the CDR3 is TGCAGCGTTACTCAAACAGGGGGGTACGAGCGGTACTTC. J is TRBJ2-7 and V is TRBV29-1; 8 nucleotides agree with TRBD1. Germline V CDR1 and CDR2: SQVTM, ANQGSEA. The CDR3 runs 13 residues.